The present TCR beta chain was sequenced within a study of response to subunit inactivated influenza vaccine. Study-level results: The authors suggested that few new T cells are recruited per seasonal influenza vaccination.

MiXCR was run by TCRdb on the RT-PCR reads, yielding one entry per CDR3 protein. The sample consists of some 500,000 distinct CDR3 sequences, 13% of them appearing once. Germline-derived CDR1 and CDR2 are MNHEY and SMNVEV (reference sequence). The CDR3 runs to 14 residues. Trimming pared 5 bases from V and 5 bases from J, leaving 16 bases between. This clonotype was detected ten times or more. The antigen is unknown. The TCR originated in a man aged 45-60 years who received an inactivated influenza vaccine. The chain links TRBV27 to TRBJ2-7, with D perhaps matching TRBD1 or TRBD2 (5 bases each). The sequenced sample was PBMCs from blood, obtained roughly 6 weeks after vaccination. CDR3 sequence reads: CASSPRPGSDEQYF. CDR3 in DNA: TGTGCCAGCAGTCCCCGCCCAGGGAGTGACGAGCAGTACTTC.